This T cell receptor (beta chain) was captured in a study of T-cell memory formation after mild COVID-19. In the study overall: Most TCR clusters belonged to a single donor.

This clonotype was seen a few times. No antigen is known for it. Employing constant-segment primers, 5'RACE generated TCR alpha and TCR beta cDNA libraries bearing sample barcodes and UMIs. MiXCR, run by TCRdb on the 5' RACE reads, gives a single entry per CDR3 protein. The sample has roughly 580,000 distinct CDR3 sequences, over 15% seen once; the top ten hold about 12%. Study conclusions and caveats: A second wave expanding day 15 to 37 was CD4+-biased; contracting clones were balanced.

This receptor was taken from an adult woman who had mild COVID-19 (a few samples of this study predate the infection). Cell type and time point are not known. Sequences were obtained from PBMCs or a T cell subset sorted from them (not recorded which).

The CDR3 bases are TGTGCCAGCAGCCCTTGGTTGGGGGCGAACACTGAAGCTTTCTTT. The encoded protein is CASSPWLGANTEAFF. The V and J genes are TRBV7-9 and TRBJ1-1; weak D call: TRBD1 (6 bases). Per germline, CDR1 SEHNR and CDR2 FQNEAQ (reference sequence). CDR3 length: 15 residues. The V gene lost 5 bases and the J gene lost 1 base, with 14 bases spanning the gap. The whole variable domain, filled in from reference TRBV7-9 and TRBJ1-1, reads DTGVSQNPRHKITKRGQNVTFRCDPISEHNRLYWYRQTLGQGPEFLTYFQNEAQLEKSRLLSDRFSAERPKGSFSTLEIQRTEQGDSAMYLCASSPWLGANTEAFFGQGTRLTVV.